Listed below are T cell receptor beta chains from one sample, sequenced in a study of blood T cell repertoires in COVID-19. TCRdb's copy holds only in-frame clones and misses some; the assay was immunoSEQ multiplex PCR. The data contain under 250,000 clones, roughly 84% of them singletons. Sequenced: peripheral blood. The receptors were sampled from a human donor in a cohort sampled during active COVID-19. CDR3s include the opening cysteine and the closing phenylalanine or tryptophan.

>TRBJ2-2|TRBV11-3
CASSRRGTGELFF
>TRBJ1-4|TRBV21-1
CASIRDNPF
>TRBJ2-1|TRBV24-1
CATSDPASRGNEQFF
>TRBJ2-7|TRBV3-1/TRBV3-2
CASSQDLIADPYEQYF
>TRBJ2-5|TRBV5-6
CASSFPNLRKETQYF
>TRBJ1-5|TRBV24-1
CATSPSGTGGNQPQHF
>TRBJ1-3|TRBV11-3
CASSPPRGTGNTIYF
>TRBJ1-6|TRBV6-5
CASRGSGQVNSPLHF
>TRBJ2-1|TRBV28
CASAQGGANDEQFF
>TRBJ1-1|TRBV28
CASSPEGQGWTEAFF
>TRBJ2-5|TRBV7-8
CASSFEPGQGETQYF
>TRBJ1-3|TRBV11-2
CASSSPTGHSGNTIYF
>TRBJ1-3|TRBV11-2
CASSLGAGSSGNTIYF
>TRBJ2-1|TRBV7-2
CASSLGLAGGLGQFF
>TRBJ2-6|TRBV19
CAARGLGFSGANVLTF
>TRBJ1-4|TRBV5-1
CASTPGGGGNEKLFF
>TRBJ2-5|TRBV18
CASSSRTSGVQETQYF
>TRBJ2-7|TRBV5-1
CASSLGDRAPYEQYF
>TRBJ2-3|TRBV2
CASRGDLSSTDTQYF
>TRBJ2-3|TRBV15
CATSRGSQTAHTQYF
>TRBJ2-4|TRBV29-1
CSVPAGAGPNIQYF
>TRBJ1-3|TRBV19
CASSIPVTSGNTIYF
>TRBJ1-5|TRBV29-1
CSVAGVNNQPQHF
>TRBJ1-2|TRBV6-1
CASSEALQGSYGYTF